This TCR beta chain was identified in a study of CD8 T cells in Susac syndrome. This CDR3 has 17 residues. J gave up 1 base and V 2 bases, and 8 bases lay outside the gene matches. Germline V gene lookup returns CDR1 SGHRS and CDR2 YFSETQ. RNA in amounts of roughly 0.5 to 1 ug was reverse transcribed with random hexamers. TCRdb processed the immunoSEQ multiplex PCR reads anew with MiXCR; each CDR3 protein has one entry. The sample holds hundreds of thousands of distinct CDR3 sequences, 95% seen once. This receptor was identified in a human donor with multiple sclerosis. V usage is TRBV5-1 and J usage is TRBJ1-3, with 8 bases matching TRBD1. Material for sequencing was CD4+ T cells from PBMCs. CDR3: CASSFTGQGHSGNTIYF. CDR3 in DNA: TGCGCCAGCAGCTTTACCGGACAGGGACATTCTGGAAACACCATATATTTT.